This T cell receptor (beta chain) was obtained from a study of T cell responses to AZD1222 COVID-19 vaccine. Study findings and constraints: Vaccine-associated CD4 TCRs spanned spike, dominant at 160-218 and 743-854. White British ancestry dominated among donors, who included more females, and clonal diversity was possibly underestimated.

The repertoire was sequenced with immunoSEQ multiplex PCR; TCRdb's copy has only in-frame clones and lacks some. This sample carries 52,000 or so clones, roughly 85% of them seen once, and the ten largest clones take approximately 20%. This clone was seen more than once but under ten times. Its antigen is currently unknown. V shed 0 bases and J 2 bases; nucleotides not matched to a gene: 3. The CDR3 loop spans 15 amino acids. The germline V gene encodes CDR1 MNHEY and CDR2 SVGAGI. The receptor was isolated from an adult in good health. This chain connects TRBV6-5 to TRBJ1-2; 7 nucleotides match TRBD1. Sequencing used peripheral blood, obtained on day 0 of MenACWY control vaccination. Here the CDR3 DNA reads TGTGCCAGCAGTTACTCTAGACAGGGAAACTATGGCTACACCTTC. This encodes CASSYSRQGNYGYTF.